Sequencing of this T cell receptor beta chain was carried out in a study of CD4+ T cells in melanoma. Study results and caveats: CD8+ T cell, macrophage and B cell function reportedly correlated with neoantigen-specific CD4+ T cells. Reportedly, melanoma neoantigen-specific CD4+ T cells showed varied differentiation states.

The V and J ends lost 1 base and 2 bases respectively, with 15 bases between them. The CDR3 runs 16 residues. Per germline, CDR1 SGHTA and CDR2 FQGNSA. Points on this clone: Its specificity is not known.

Data came from immunoSEQ multiplex PCR; TCRdb stores just in-frame clones and leaves some out. This sample has approximately 47,000 clones, with about 91% found just once. V usage is TRBV7-2 and J usage is TRBJ2-7; tentatively, D is TRBD2 (5 bases). The sequence derives from a human donor with melanoma. The sample was peripheral blood. The CDR3 DNA follows: TGTGCCAGCAGCTTAGGAGGGCCACTAAGAACCTACGAGCAGTACTTC. This gives the protein CASSLGGPLRTYEQYF.